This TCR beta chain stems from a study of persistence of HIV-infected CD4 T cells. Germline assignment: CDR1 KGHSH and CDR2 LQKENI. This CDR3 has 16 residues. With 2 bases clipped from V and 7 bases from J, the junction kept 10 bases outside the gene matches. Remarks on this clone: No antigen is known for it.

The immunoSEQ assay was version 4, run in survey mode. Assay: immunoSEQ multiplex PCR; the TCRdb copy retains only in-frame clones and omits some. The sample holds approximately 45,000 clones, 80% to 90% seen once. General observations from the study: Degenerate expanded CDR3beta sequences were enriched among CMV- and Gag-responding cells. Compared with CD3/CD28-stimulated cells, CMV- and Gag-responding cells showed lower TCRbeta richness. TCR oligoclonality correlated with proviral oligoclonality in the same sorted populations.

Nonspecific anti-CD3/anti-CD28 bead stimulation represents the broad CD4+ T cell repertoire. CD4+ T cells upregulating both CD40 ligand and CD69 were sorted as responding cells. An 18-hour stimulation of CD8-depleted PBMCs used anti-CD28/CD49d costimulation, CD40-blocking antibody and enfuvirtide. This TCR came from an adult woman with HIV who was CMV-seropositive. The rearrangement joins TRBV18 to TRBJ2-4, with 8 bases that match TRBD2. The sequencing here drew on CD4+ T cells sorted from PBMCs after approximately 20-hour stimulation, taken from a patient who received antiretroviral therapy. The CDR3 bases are TGTGCCAGCTCACCAAACCGCAATTCGGGAGGGAACATTCAGTACTTC. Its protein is CASSPNRNSGGNIQYF.